What follows are 20 T cell receptor beta chains derived from one specimen sequenced in a study of blood T cell repertoires in COVID-19. TCRdb's copy holds only in-frame clones and misses some; the assay was immunoSEQ multiplex PCR. This table holds about 270,000 clones, around 86% found once. The specimen was peripheral blood. The origin of the receptors is a woman aged 55-70 years who had recovered from COVID-19.

The rearrangement uses TRBV4-1 and TRBJ1-5, with D tentatively TRBD1 (6 bases). Trimming removed 1 base from V and 6 bases from J, with 16 bases in between. Germline CDR1 reads MGHRA; CDR2 reads YSYEKL. The CDR3 length is 16 residues. Here the CDR3 DNA reads TGCGCCAGCAGCCAAGGTGGGGCAGGGGCCACTCAGCCCCAGCATTTT. Its protein product is CASSQGGAGATQPQHF.

This clone was found once. This rearrangement joins TRBV4-1 to TRBJ2-3; 7 bases map to TRBD1. Germline assignment: CDR1 MGHRA and CDR2 YSYEKL. With V trimmed by 4 bases and J by 3 bases, 10 bases remained unmatched. This CDR3 has 16 amino acids. CDR3: CASSPRQGRVTDTQYF. The CDR3 DNA reads TGCGCCAGCAGCCCCCGACAGGGTAGGGTTACAGATACGCAGTATTTT.

V gene TRBV15 combines with J gene TRBJ2-5; TRBD1 matches at 7 bases. The CDR3 length is 14 residues. Per the germline V gene, CDR1 is LNHNV and CDR2 is YYDKDF (reference sequence). Unmatched junction bases numbered 2, after V lost 3 bases and J lost 1 base. Here the CDR3 DNA reads TGTGCCACCAGCAGGGGGACAGCCCAAGAGACCCAGTACTTC. Encoded protein: CATSRGTAQETQYF. Combining the CDR3 with reference TRBV15 and TRBJ2-5 gives the whole variable domain DAMVIQNPRYQVTQFGKPVTLSCSQTLNHNVMYWYQQKSSQAPKLLFHYYDKDFNNEADTPDNFQSRRPNTSFCFLDIRSPGLGDTAMYLCATSRGTAQETQYFGPGTRLLVL.

With respect to this clone: This CDR3 is also generated by other DNA sequences in the sample. CDR3 protein: CASSAGTGELFF. As DNA, the CDR3 is TGTGCCAGCAGCGCCGGCACCGGGGAGCTGTTTTTT. This chain links TRBV9 with TRBJ2-2; no clear D. Germline CDR1 SGDLS, CDR2 YYNGEE. Trimming removed 3 bases from V and 4 bases from J, with 4 bases in between. The CDR3 runs 12 residues.

This clone was found once. The chain links TRBV19 to TRBJ1-5; 10 nucleotides align to TRBD1. The CDR3 loop spans 14 amino acids. The germline V gene encodes CDR1 LNHDA and CDR2 SQIVND (reference sequence). The V gene end was trimmed by 5 bases and the J gene end by 6 bases; junction bases not matched to a gene: 4. The CDR3 is CASSPGTGVQPQHF. CDR3 bases: TGTGCCAGTAGTCCCGGGACAGGGGTTCAGCCCCAGCATTTT. The full variable domain, rest sourced from reference TRBV19 and TRBJ1-5, is DGGITQSPKYLFRKEGQNVTLSCEQNLNHDAMYWYRQDPGQGLRLIYYSQIVNDFQKGDIAEGYSVSREKKESFPLTVTSAQKNPTAFYLCASSPGTGVQPQHFGDGTRLSIL.

V usage is TRBV6-1 and J usage is TRBJ2-2, with unresolved D. This CDR3 comprises 16 residues. V dropped 1 base and J dropped 0 bases, with 9 bases sitting between them. Germline CDR1 is MNHNS and CDR2 is SASEGT. The CDR3 loop reads CASSEVPGANTGELFF. The DNA of the CDR3 is TGTGCCAGCAGTGAAGTTCCAGGCGCGAACACCGGGGAGCTGTTTTTT.

The gene calls are TRBV24-1 and TRBJ1-4; D is uncertain. V was shortened by 4 bases and J by 7 bases, with 15 bases between the two germline ends. The length of the CDR3 is 15 residues. Germline V gene data show CDR1 as KGHDR and CDR2 as SFDVKD. Here the CDR3 DNA reads TGTGCCACCAGTGACCCCACCCTGCGTGGTGAAAAACTGTTTTTT. Translated: CATSDPTLRGEKLFF.

CDR3 sequence reads: CASSETPTGPRIYGYTF. CDR3 coding DNA: TGTGCCAGCAGCGAAACTCCAACAGGACCAAGAATCTATGGCTACACCTTC. The chain links TRBV7-8 to TRBJ1-2; D possibly corresponds to TRBD1 (5 bases). Per the germline V gene, CDR1 is SGHVS and CDR2 is FQNEAQ. The CDR3 sequence is 17 residues long. Deletions cut 5 bases from V and 4 bases from J, with 23 bases between. The full variable domain, with the rest looked up from reference TRBV7-8 and TRBJ1-2, is GAGVSQSPRYKVAKRGQDVALRCDPISGHVSLFWYQQALGQGPEFLTYFQNEAQLDKSGLPSDRFFAERPEGSVSTLKIQRTQQEDSAVYLCASSETPTGPRIYGYTFGSGTRLTVV.

The genes are TRBV7-3 and TRBJ2-5; D might be TRBD1 (5 bases). Between the trimmed V and J ends, which lost 3 bases and 2 bases, there was a span of 7 bases. Germline CDR1 SGHTA, CDR2 FQGTGA. The CDR3 is made up of 13 amino acids. DNA for the CDR3: TGTGCCAGCAGCTTGACAGTACAAGAGACCCAGTACTTC. Translated, it gives CASSLTVQETQYF.

This clone was detected many times. The J gene is TRBJ1-3, the V gene TRBV18; D is uncertain. CDR1 is KGHSH, CDR2 LQKENI, per germline. CDR3 length: 13 amino acids. V gave up 3 bases and J gave up 3 bases, with 6 bases separating them. The chain's CDR3 is CASSPDFGNTIYF. CDR3 coding DNA: TGTGCCAGCTCACCGGACTTTGGAAACACCATATATTTT.

The chain combines TRBV9 with TRBJ2-2, with 9 bases fitting TRBD2. Germline V gene data show CDR1 as SGDLS and CDR2 as YYNGEE. Trimming took 0 bases from V and 9 from J; bases not matched to a gene: 6. CDR3 length equals 15 residues. The CDR3 nucleotides are TGTGCCAGCAGCGTAGGGGGACTAGCAGCACGGGAGCTGTTTTTT. Its protein product is CASSVGGLAARELFF.

V and J are TRBV27 and TRBJ2-1; TRBD1 aligns across 10 bases. With 3 bases clipped from V and 2 bases from J, the junction kept 4 bases outside the gene matches. The CDR3 extends over 16 amino acids. Germline V lookup: CDR1 MNHEY, CDR2 SMNVEV (reference sequence). The CDR3 DNA follows: TGTGCCAGCAGTTTCGGGACAGGGGTGGCCTACAATGAGCAGTTCTTC. It is translated as CASSFGTGVAYNEQFF.

This clone was found a few times. This chain connects TRBV19 to TRBJ1-5, with 8 bases that match TRBD1. CDR1 and CDR2 (germline): LNHDA, SQIVND (reference sequence). CDR3 length: 15 amino acids. Trimming at V came to 6 bases and at J to 4 bases, leaving 8 bases not matched to a gene. In DNA, the CDR3 is TGTGCCAGTAGGGAATGGGACAGGAGAAATCAGCCCCAGCATTTT. Its translation is CASREWDRRNQPQHF.

This chain connects TRBV3-1 (or the pseudogene TRBV3-2) to TRBJ1-1, with D possibly being TRBD1 (5 bases). Trimming took 3 bases from V and 6 from J, leaving 11 bases between them. The CDR3 is 13 amino acids. In germline, CDR1 is LGHDT, CDR2 YNNKEL (reference sequence). The CDR3 loop reads CASSHGGDAEAFF. Written as DNA, the CDR3 is TGTGCCAGCAGCCATGGCGGGGACGCTGAAGCTTTCTTT.

The chain employs TRBV6-5 and TRBJ1-5; 8 bases are a match to TRBD1. The CDR3 is 14 amino acids. J was trimmed by 9 bases and V by 4 bases; bases with no gene match: 8. In germline, CDR1 is MNHEY, CDR2 SVGAGI. DNA for the CDR3: TGTGCCAGCAGTTTCCGACAGGGGAACTTGCCCCAGCATTTT. This codes for CASSFRQGNLPQHF.

This clone has only one observation. The chain uses TRBV6-1 and TRBJ2-6; 8 bases fit TRBD1. The CDR3 is 20 amino acids. Germline loops: CDR1 MNHNS, CDR2 SASEGT. Trimming removed 4 bases from V and 5 bases from J; junction bases left unmatched: 19. The CDR3 spells CASSVYPHDRGNARANVLTF. In DNA, the CDR3 is TGTGCCAGCAGTGTATATCCCCACGACAGGGGTAACGCTAGGGCCAACGTCCTGACTTTC.

J is TRBJ2-6 and V is TRBV10-3; 12 nucleotides line up with TRBD1. The J segment lost 2 bases and the V segment lost 11 bases, leaving 7 bases of the junction unmatched. The germline V gene encodes CDR1 ENHRY and CDR2 SYGVKD. The CDR3 length is 16 residues. The CDR3 loop is CAVRDRGLPGANVLTF. CDR3 DNA: TGTGCCGTCCGGGACAGGGGGCTACCTGGGGCCAACGTCCTGACTTTC.

The chain employs TRBV19 and TRBJ2-3; the D gene is possibly TRBD1 (5 bases). Germline CDR1 is LNHDA and CDR2 is SQIVND (reference sequence). V was pared by 5 bases and J by 5 bases, with 11 bases between. This CDR3 comprises 13 residues. The CDR3 loop reads CASSPRQIDTQYF. The CDR3 DNA follows: TGTGCCAGTAGTCCACGACAGATAGATACGCAGTATTTT.

J is TRBJ1-2 and V is TRBV4-3; 9 bases are a match to TRBD1. V gave up 4 bases and J gave up 10 bases; unmatched junction bases: 10. The germline CDR1 and CDR2 sequences are LGHNA and YSLEER. The CDR3 has 14 residues. The CDR3 DNA sequence: TGCGCCAGCAGCCCCGAACGGGGACAGGGAGCCTACACCTTC. This sequence encodes CASSPERGQGAYTF.

The chain recombines TRBV5-5 with TRBJ1-2; D perhaps matches TRBD1 (5 bases). Germline CDR1 is SGHKS and CDR2 is YYEKEE (reference sequence). V lost 0 bases, J lost 1 base, and 10 bases lay in between. CDR3 length: 15 residues. CDR3 loop: CASSLAGNFNYGYTF. The CDR3 DNA follows: TGTGCCAGCAGCTTGGCAGGGAACTTTAACTATGGCTACACCTTC.